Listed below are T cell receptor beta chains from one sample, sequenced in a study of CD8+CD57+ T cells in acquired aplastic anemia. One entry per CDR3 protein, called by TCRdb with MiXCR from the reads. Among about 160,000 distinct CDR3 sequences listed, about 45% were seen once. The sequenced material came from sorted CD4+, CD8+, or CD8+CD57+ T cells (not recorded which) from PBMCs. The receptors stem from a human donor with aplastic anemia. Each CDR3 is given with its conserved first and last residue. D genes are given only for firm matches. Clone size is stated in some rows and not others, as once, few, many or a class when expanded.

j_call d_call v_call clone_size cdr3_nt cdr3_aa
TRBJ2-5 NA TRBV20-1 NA TGCAGTGCCCCCTCGGAGATCACACGGGGGGAGACCCAGTACTTC CSAPSEITRGETQYF
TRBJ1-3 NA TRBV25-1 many TGTGCCAGCCACCCGGGAAATGGAAACACCATATATTTT CASHPGNGNTIYF
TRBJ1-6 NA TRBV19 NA TGTGCCAGCACTAGGGGAACAGCAAATAATTCACCCCTCCACTTT CASTRGTANNSPLHF
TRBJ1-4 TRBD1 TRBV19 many TGTGCCAGCCGGGACAGGGGGCGGTCTAATGAAAAACTGTTTTTT CASRDRGRSNEKLFF
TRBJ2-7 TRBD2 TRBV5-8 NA TGTGCCAGCAGCTTGCTGGGACTAGCGGGCTACGAGCAGTACTTC CASSLLGLAGYEQYF
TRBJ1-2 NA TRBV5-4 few TGTGCCAGCAGCTTGTCCTTGTCGGGGGGGGAAAATGGCTGCACCTTC CASSLSLSGGENGCTF
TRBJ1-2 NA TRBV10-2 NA TGCGCCAGCAGTGAGGGGTCGGGTGGCTACACCTTC CASSEGSGGYTF
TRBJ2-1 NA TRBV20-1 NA TGCAGTGCTAGACCGGGGGACCGCAATGAGCAGTTCTTC CSARPGDRNEQFF
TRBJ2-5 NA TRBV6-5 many TGTGCCAGCAGTTCCAGACAGGACCAAGAGACCCAGTACTTC CASSSRQDQETQYF
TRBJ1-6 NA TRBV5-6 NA TGTGCCAGCAGCCAAGGGCAGCGGAGTTCACCCCTCCACTTT CASSQGQRSSPLHF
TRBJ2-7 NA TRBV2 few TGTGCCAGCAGTGGGTCGGCAGAAGGTTACGAGCAGTACTTC CASSGSAEGYEQYF
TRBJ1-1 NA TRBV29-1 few TGCAGCGTCGACCCTACTGCCCTAGCTTTCTTT CSVDPTALAFF
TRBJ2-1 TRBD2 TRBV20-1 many TGCAGTGCTAGGGGCGGGGGGGAAGCATACAATGAGCAGTTCTTC CSARGGGEAYNEQFF
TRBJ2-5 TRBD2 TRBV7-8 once TGTGCCAGCAGCTTTAGTATAGGGGAGGGAGAGACCCAGTACTTC CASSFSIGEGETQYF
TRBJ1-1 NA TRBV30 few TGTGCCTGGAGTGGGACCCAGGGGCGAGACACTGAAGCTTTCTTT CAWSGTQGRDTEAFF
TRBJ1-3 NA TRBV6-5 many TGTGCCAGCAGTTACACCTACAGGTCCGGAAACACCATATATTTT CASSYTYRSGNTIYF